This T cell receptor (beta chain) was found in a study of Tregs in tolerant kidney transplant recipients. Study-level background: Sorting of CD4+CD25+CD127- cells followed 3-day belatacept mixed lymphocyte reactions, sometimes with roughly 5-day graft donor restimulation. Antibodies separated recipient from donor cells.

TCRdb's copy holds only in-frame clones and misses some; the assay was immunoSEQ multiplex PCR. Of around 30,000 clones listed, 70% to 85% are singletons. This clone was counted between two and nine times. Its matching antigen is unknown. Germline V gene lookup returns CDR1 SGHTA and CDR2 FQGNSA. The CDR3 loop spans 14 amino acids. The germline V and J ends were trimmed by 5 bases and 8 bases, with 18 bases remaining between them. This sequence originates from a human donor in good health. The sequencing input was Tregs from blood cultured with allogeneic cells. V and J are TRBV7-2 and TRBJ1-1; no definite D call. The CDR3: CASSQLISTGEAFF. The CDR3 nucleotides are TGTGCCAGCAGCCAGCTTATCTCTACCGGGGAAGCTTTCTTT.